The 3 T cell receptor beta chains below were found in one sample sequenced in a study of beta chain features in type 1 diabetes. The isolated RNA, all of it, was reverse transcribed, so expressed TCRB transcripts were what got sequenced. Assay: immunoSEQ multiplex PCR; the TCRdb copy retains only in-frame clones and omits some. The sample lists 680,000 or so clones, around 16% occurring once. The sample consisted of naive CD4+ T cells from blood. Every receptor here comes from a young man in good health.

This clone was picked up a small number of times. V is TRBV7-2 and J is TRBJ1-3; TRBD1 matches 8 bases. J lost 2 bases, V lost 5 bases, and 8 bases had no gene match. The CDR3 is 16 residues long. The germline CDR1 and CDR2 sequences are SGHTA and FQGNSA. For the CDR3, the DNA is TGTGCCAGCAGCCTCCGGACAGGGAATGCTGGAAACACCATATATTTT. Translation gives CASSLRTGNAGNTIYF.

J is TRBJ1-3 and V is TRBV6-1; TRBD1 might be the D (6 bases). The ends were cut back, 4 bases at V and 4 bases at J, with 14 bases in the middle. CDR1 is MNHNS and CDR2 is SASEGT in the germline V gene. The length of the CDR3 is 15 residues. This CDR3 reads CASSVRGISGNTIYF. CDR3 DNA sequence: TGTGCCAGCAGTGTCAGGGGTATATCGGGAAACACCATATATTTT.

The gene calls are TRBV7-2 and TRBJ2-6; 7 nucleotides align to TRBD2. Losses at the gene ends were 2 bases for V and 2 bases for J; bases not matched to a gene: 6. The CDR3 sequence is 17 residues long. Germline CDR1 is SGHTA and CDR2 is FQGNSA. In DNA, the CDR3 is TGTGCCAGCAGCTTAATGGGAGGGGCTACTGGGGCCAACGTCCTGACTTTC. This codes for CASSLMGGATGANVLTF.